These 10 T cell receptor beta chains were sequenced from one sample in a study of blood T cell repertoires in COVID-19. Assay: immunoSEQ multiplex PCR; the TCRdb copy retains only in-frame clones and omits some. The sample lists some 240,000 clones, roughly 80% occurring once. The sample taken for sequencing was peripheral blood. Receptors were obtained from a woman aged 70-85 years with acute or convalescent COVID-19.

This clone has a count of ten or more. V usage is TRBV11-2 and J usage is TRBJ2-7; 7 bases align to TRBD2. Germline V gene data show CDR1 as SGHAT and CDR2 as FQNNGV. V was clipped by 1 base and J by 1 base; unmatched bases: 4. The CDR3 contains 15 residues. CDR3 region: CASSLAGGRSYEQYF. The CDR3, as DNA: TGTGCCAGCAGCTTAGCGGGGGGACGTTCCTACGAGCAGTACTTC.

This clone was picked up one time. The chain has TRBV29-1 and TRBJ1-2, with a possible D match to TRBD1 (6 bases). CDR1 and CDR2 from the germline V gene are SQVTM and ANQGSEA. This CDR3 is built from 11 residues. V was pared by 7 bases and J by 12 bases, with 18 bases between. The CDR3 coding sequence is TGCAGCGCCCGAGCGGGGGGCCCGCACACCTTC. This translates into CSARAGGPHTF.

Only one count was recorded for this clone. The chain links TRBV29-1 to TRBJ1-1; a weak D match, TRBD1 (5 bases). Germline V gene sequence: CDR1 SQVTM, CDR2 ANQGSEA. The CDR3 totals 14 residues. Trimming took off 4 bases at V and 5 bases at J, with 17 bases between the two ends. The CDR3 region has the DNA TGCAGCGTTGCCGGAGGGGTAAAGAGGACTGAAGCTTTCTTT. It specifies CSVAGGVKRTEAFF. The full variable domain, completed using reference TRBV29-1 and TRBJ1-1, is SAVISQKPSRDICQRGTSLTIQCQVDSQVTMMFWYRQQPGQSLTLIATANQGSEATYESGFVIDKFPISRPNLTFSTLTVSNMSPEDSSIYLCSVAGGVKRTEAFFGQGTRLTVV.

The chain uses TRBV7-3 and TRBJ2-2, with 7 bases aligning to TRBD2. Trimming took 2 bases from V and 3 from J; bases not matched to a gene: 3. The CDR3 is made up of 15 amino acids. The germline V gene has CDR1 SGHTA and CDR2 FQGTGA. This chain's CDR3 is CASSLYGRDTGELFF. DNA of the CDR3: TGTGCCAGCAGCTTATATGGGAGGGACACCGGGGAGCTGTTTTTT.

The chain joins TRBV21-1 to TRBJ1-5; the table's D gene call, TRBD1, was not cross checked with the DNA. TRBV21-1 is recorded as a pseudogene. This CDR3 contains 14 residues. The CDR3: CASSRDRGNQPQHF. The CDR3 bases are TGTGCCAGCAGCCGGGACAGGGGGAATCAGCCCCAGCATTTT.

This chain uses TRBV15 with TRBJ2-3; 7 bases are shared with TRBD2. Germline values: CDR1 LNHNV, CDR2 YYDKDF (reference sequence). The CDR3 consists of 16 residues. J was trimmed by 0 bases and V by 5 bases; bases with no gene match: 8. Here the CDR3 DNA reads TGTGCCACCAGCCGGGACTATACAACTAGCACAGATACGCAGTATTTT. This codes for CATSRDYTTSTDTQYF.

CDR3 sequence (DNA): TGTGCCAGCAGCTCCCGTCGCGGCGCGAGCTCCTACGAGCAGTACTTC. Amino acid sequence: CASSSRRGASSYEQYF. V gene TRBV7-2 combines with J gene TRBJ2-7; D gene uncertain. The CDR3 loop spans 16 amino acids. The V gene lost 4 bases and the J gene lost 0 bases, with 16 bases spanning the gap. Germline-derived CDR1 and CDR2 are SGHTA and FQGNSA.

The chain carries TRBV18 and TRBJ2-7; a possible D gene is TRBD1 (6 bases). This CDR3 is built from 15 residues. Trimming stripped 3 bases from V and 2 bases from J, with 14 bases between. Per the germline V gene, CDR1 is KGHSH and CDR2 is LQKENI. In DNA form, the CDR3 reads TGTGCCAGCTCACCCCTTATGGACAGACCCTACGAGCAGTACGTC. Protein: CASSPLMDRPYEQYV.

The V and J genes are TRBV25-1 and TRBJ1-1, with 10 bases aligning to TRBD1. This CDR3 spans 14 amino acids. The V gene's germline CDR1 is MGHDK and CDR2 SYGVNS. V trimming: 10 bases; J trimming: 0 bases; junction bases outside the gene matches: 5. CDR3 in amino acids: CAKRTGGLNTEAFF. The CDR3 bases are TGTGCCAAACGGACAGGGGGACTGAACACTGAAGCTTTCTTT.

This chain connects TRBV28 to TRBJ2-7; weak D call: TRBD2 (6 bases). The CDR3 contains 15 residues. The germline V gene encodes CDR1 MDHEN and CDR2 SYDVKM. Trimming removed 3 bases at V and 1 base at J, with 13 bases between. CDR3 region: CASSLPGANSYEQYF. CDR3 bases: TGTGCCAGCAGTTTGCCGGGAGCTAATTCCTACGAGCAGTACTTC. The full variable domain, with the rest looked up from reference TRBV28 and TRBJ2-7, is DVKVTQSSRYLVKRTGEKVFLECVQDMDHENMFWYRQDPGLGLRLIYFSYDVKMKEKGDIPEGYSVSREKKERFSLILESASTNQTSMYLCASSLPGANSYEQYFGPGTRLTVT.